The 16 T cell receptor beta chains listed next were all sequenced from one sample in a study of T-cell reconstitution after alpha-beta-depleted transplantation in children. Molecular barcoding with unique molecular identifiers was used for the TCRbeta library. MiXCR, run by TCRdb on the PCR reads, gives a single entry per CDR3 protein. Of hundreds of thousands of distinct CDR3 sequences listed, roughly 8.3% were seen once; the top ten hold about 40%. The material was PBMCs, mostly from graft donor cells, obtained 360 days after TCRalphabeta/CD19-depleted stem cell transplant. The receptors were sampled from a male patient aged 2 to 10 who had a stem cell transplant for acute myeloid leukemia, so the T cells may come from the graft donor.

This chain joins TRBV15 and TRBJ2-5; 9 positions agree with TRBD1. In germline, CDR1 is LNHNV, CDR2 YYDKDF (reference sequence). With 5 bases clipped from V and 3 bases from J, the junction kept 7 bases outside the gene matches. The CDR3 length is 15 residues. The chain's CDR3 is CATSERGQGKETQYF. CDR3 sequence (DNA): TGTGCCACCAGCGAAAGGGGACAGGGAAAAGAGACCCAGTACTTC.

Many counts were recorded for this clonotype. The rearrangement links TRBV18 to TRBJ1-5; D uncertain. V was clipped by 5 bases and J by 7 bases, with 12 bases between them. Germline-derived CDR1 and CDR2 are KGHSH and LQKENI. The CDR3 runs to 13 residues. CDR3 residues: CASSSQPEQPQHF. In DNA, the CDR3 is TGTGCCAGCTCATCACAACCTGAACAGCCCCAGCATTTT.

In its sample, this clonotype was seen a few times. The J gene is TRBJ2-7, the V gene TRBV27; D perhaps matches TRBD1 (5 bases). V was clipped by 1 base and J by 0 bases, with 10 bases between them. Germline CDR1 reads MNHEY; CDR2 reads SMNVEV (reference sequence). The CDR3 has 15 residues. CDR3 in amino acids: CASSLYPGYSYEQYF. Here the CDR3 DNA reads TGTGCCAGCAGTTTATATCCAGGGTACTCCTACGAGCAGTACTTC.

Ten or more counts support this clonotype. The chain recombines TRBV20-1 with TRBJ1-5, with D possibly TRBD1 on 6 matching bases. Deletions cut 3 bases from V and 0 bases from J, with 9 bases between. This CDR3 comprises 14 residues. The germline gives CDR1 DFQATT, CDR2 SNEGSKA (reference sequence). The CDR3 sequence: CSASRGHSNQPQHF. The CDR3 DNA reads TGCAGTGCTAGTCGGGGGCATAGCAATCAGCCCCAGCATTTT.

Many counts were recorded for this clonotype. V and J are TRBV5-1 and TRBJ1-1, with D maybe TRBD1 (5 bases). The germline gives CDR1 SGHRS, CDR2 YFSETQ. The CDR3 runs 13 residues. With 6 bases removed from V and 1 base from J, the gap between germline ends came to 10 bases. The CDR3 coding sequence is TGCGCCAGCACCCTGGGGCGGAACACTGAAGCTTTCTTT. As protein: CASTLGRNTEAFF.

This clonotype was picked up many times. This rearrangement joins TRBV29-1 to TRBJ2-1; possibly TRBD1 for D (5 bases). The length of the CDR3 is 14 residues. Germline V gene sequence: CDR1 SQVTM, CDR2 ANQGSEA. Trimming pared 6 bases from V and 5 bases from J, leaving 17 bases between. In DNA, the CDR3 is TGCAGCGTCCGCCTTCTGCGACAGAACAATGAGCAGTTCTTC. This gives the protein CSVRLLRQNNEQFF.

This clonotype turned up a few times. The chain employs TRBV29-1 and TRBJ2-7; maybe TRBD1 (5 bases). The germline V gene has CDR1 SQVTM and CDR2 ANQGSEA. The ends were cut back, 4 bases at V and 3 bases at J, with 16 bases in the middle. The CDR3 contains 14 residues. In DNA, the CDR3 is TGCAGCGTTGGTCCAGGGCGAAGCCGCTACGAGCAGTACTTC. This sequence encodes CSVGPGRSRYEQYF.

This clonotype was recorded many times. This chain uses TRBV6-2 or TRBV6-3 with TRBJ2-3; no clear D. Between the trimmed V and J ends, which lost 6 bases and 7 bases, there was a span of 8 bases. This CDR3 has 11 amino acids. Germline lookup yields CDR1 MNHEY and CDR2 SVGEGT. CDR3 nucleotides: TGTGCCAGCAGCTCCCTTAATACGCAGTATTTT. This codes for CASSSLNTQYF.

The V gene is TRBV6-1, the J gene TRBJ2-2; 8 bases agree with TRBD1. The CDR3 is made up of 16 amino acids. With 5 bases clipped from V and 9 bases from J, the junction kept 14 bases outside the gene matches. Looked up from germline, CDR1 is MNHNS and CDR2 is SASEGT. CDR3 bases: TGTGCCAGCAGTCAGGACAGGGAAGGGAGTCGTCGGGAGCTGTTTTTT. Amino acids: CASSQDREGSRRELFF.

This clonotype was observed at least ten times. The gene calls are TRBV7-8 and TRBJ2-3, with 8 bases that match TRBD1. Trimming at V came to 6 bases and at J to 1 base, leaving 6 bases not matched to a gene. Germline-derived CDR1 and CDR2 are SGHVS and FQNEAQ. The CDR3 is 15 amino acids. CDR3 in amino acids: CASRPHRGGTDTQYF. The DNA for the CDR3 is TGTGCCAGCAGGCCCCACAGGGGGGGCACAGATACGCAGTATTTT.

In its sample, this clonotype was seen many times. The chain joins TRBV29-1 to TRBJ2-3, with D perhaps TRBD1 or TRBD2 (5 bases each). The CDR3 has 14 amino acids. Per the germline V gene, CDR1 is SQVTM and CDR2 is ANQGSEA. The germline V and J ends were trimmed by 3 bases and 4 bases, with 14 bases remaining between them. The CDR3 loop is CSVDTIGAADTQYF. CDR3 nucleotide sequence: TGCAGCGTTGACACTATCGGGGCAGCAGATACGCAGTATTTT.

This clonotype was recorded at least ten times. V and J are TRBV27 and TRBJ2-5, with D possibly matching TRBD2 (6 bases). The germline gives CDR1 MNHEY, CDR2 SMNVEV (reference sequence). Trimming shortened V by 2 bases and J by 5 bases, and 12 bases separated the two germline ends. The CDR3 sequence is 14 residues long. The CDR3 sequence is CASSLGLARETQYF. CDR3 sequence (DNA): TGTGCCAGCAGTTTAGGCCTAGCGAGGGAGACCCAGTACTTC.

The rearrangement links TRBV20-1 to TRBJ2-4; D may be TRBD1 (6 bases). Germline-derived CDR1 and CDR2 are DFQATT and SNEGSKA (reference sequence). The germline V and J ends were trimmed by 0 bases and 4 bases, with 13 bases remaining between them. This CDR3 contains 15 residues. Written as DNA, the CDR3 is TGCAGTGCTAGAGAACCCAGGGGATCAAAAAACATTCAGTACTTC. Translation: CSAREPRGSKNIQYF.

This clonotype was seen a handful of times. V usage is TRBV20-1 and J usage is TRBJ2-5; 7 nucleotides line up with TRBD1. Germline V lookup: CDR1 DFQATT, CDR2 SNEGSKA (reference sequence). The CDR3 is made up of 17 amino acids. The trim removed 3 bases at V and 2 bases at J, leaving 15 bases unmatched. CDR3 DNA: TGCAGTGCTAGGGGTGACAGGGAACAGGGGCGGCAAGAGACCCAGTACTTC. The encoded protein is CSARGDREQGRQETQYF.

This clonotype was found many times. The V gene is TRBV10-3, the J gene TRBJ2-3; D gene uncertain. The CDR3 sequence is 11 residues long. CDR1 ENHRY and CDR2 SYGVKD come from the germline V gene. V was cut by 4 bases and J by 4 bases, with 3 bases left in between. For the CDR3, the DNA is TGTGCCATCAGTGCAGCAGATACGCAGTATTTT. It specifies CAISAADTQYF.

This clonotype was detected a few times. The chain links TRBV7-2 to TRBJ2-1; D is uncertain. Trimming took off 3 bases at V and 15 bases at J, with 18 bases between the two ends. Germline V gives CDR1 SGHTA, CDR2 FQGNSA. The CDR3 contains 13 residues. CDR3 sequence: CASSFDPIMAGFF. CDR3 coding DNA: TGTGCCAGCAGCTTTGACCCCATAATGGCAGGGTTCTTC.